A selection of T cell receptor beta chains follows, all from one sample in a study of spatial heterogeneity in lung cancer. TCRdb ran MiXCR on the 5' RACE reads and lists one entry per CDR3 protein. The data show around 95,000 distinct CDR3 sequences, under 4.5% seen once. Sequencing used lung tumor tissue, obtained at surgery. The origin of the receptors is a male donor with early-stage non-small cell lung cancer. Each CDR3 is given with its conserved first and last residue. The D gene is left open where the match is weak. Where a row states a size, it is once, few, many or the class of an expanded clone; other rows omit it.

cdr3_nt: TGTGCCAGCAGTCGTTTAGCGTGGGAGCAGTTCTTC; cdr3_aa: CASSRLAWEQFF; j_call: TRBJ2-1; clone_size: many; v_call: TRBV11-2; d_call: .
cdr3_nt: TGCAGTGCTAGGCTAGGCGGAAAAGAGACCCAGTACTTC; cdr3_aa: CSARLGGKETQYF; j_call: TRBJ2-5; clone_size: few; v_call: TRBV20-1; d_call: .
cdr3_nt: TGTGCCAGCAGCCCCTCCCGGGTTGTGGGAGGGGCCCAGTACTTC; cdr3_aa: CASSPSRVVGGAQYF; j_call: TRBJ2-5; clone_size: .; v_call: TRBV28; d_call: TRBD2
cdr3_nt: TGTGCCAGCACCCTTCAGGCTACCGACGACAGGGTCCTGCGGGAGCTGTTTTTT; cdr3_aa: CASTLQATDDRVLRELFF; j_call: TRBJ2-2; clone_size: many; v_call: TRBV12-3/TRBV12-4; d_call: TRBD1
cdr3_nt: TGCGCCAGCAGCCAAGAGAGGTTTCTAAAACTGGGGGAGACCCAGTACTTC; cdr3_aa: CASSQERFLKLGETQYF; j_call: TRBJ2-5; clone_size: many; v_call: TRBV4-1; d_call: .
cdr3_nt: TGTGCCAGCAGTCGATACACCATATATTTT; cdr3_aa: CASSRYTIYF; j_call: TRBJ1-3; clone_size: few; v_call: TRBV28; d_call: .
cdr3_nt: TGTGCCAGCAGCTTACCGTTCGGACTCACAGATACGCAGTATTTT; cdr3_aa: CASSLPFGLTDTQYF; j_call: TRBJ2-3; clone_size: many; v_call: TRBV7-9; d_call: .
cdr3_nt: TGTGCCAGCAGTTACCGAGCAGCCCGCTCGAGGGAGCAGTACTTC; cdr3_aa: CASSYRAARSREQYF; j_call: TRBJ2-7; clone_size: few; v_call: TRBV6-5; d_call: .
cdr3_nt: TGTGCCAGCTCGCCCTCTGGGCTAGCGCGTGAGCAGTTCTTC; cdr3_aa: CASSPSGLAREQFF; j_call: TRBJ2-1; clone_size: .; v_call: TRBV18; d_call: .
cdr3_nt: TGTGCCAGCAGCTTAGGAAGTGAAAAACTGTTTTTT; cdr3_aa: CASSLGSEKLFF; j_call: TRBJ1-4; clone_size: many; v_call: TRBV7-8; d_call: .